This T cell receptor (beta chain) stems from a study of T cells in Graves' hyperthyroidism and ophthalmopathy. This clonotype was seen many times. V lost 5 bases and J lost 4; bases outside the gene matches: 7. Germline CDR1 ENHRY, CDR2 SYGVKD. The CDR3 sequence is 14 residues long. Amplification targeted TCR beta CDR3 regions from RNA transcripts. Primed by the HTBI set, a first-round RT-PCR was run on the TCR CDR3. TCRdb passed the multiplex PCR reads through MiXCR, listing each CDR3 protein once. The table lists over 350,000 distinct CDR3 sequences, approximately 14% of them singletons. Sequencing input: blood. This chain links TRBV10-3 with TRBJ1-2; 7 positions agree with TRBD1. The TCR was taken from a man in his late teens or twenties with Graves' ophthalmopathy. Written as DNA, the CDR3 is TGTGCCATCAGTTCGCAGGGGGATCGCTATGGCTACACCTTC. As protein: CAISSQGDRYGYTF.